A selection of T cell receptor beta chains follows, all from one sample in a study of T cell repertoires in cytomegalovirus infection. Antigen specificity for these receptors is unknown. TCRdb independently ran MiXCR on the reads; one entry per CDR3 protein. Seen here are about 830,000 distinct CDR3 sequences, about 33% observed once, and the top ten hold 9.5% to 15%. Sequenced material: cultured CD8+ T cells from PBMCs, taken from culture after CMV antigen stimulation. All receptors derive from a human donor in good health (CMV status not recorded). Some clones in this sample may be carry-over from other donors' samples. The CDR3 runs from the conserved cysteine through the conserved F or W. The D gene is left open where the match is weak. The size entry is marked missing in some rows and otherwise reads once, few, many or a size class.

TRBJ1-1 | . | TRBV7-2 | many | TGTGCCAGCAGCCCCCTCTTGGTGAACACTGAAGCTTTCTTT | CASSPLLVNTEAFF
TRBJ1-2 | TRBD1 | TRBV7-9 | few | TGTGCCAGCAGCCTAACTCGTGGGACAGGGGCTCCCTATGGCTACACCTTC | CASSLTRGTGAPYGYTF
TRBJ2-1 | TRBD1 | TRBV27 | . | TGTGCCAGCAGTCAAGCCGGGACAGGGGCTGAGCAGTTCTTC | CASSQAGTGAEQFF
TRBJ2-7 | . | TRBV10-3 | few | TGTGCCATCAGTGAGAGGCGCCTCCAGGGCTCCTACGAGCAGTACTTC | CAISERRLQGSYEQYF
TRBJ2-5 | . | TRBV6-2/TRBV6-3 | many | TGTGCCAGCAGTTACGTGAGGGGGGGATCGGAGACCCAGTACTTC | CASSYVRGGSETQYF
TRBJ1-1 | TRBD1 | TRBV6-2/TRBV6-3 | few | TGTGCCAGCAGTTATGCCCGGACAGGGGGCGCCTATTGCAATGAAGCTTTCTTT | CASSYARTGGAYCNEAFF
TRBJ2-3 | . | TRBV7-6 | . | TGTGCCAGCAGCCCGGACTCTTTCCCCCCCACAGATACGCAGTATTTT | CASSPDSFPPTDTQYF
TRBJ1-2 | . | TRBV7-2 | . | TGTGTCAACACCAACAGGGTTTCTAACTATGGCTACACCTTC | CVNTNRVSNYGYTF
TRBJ1-2 | . | TRBV7-6 | . | TGTGCCAGCAGCCCTTCCGACAGAGGGGGCTACACCTTC | CASSPSDRGGYTF
TRBJ2-3 | . | TRBV27 | . | TGTGCCAGCAGTAAGTCCCAGCGGGGCACAGATACGCAGTATTTT | CASSKSQRGTDTQYF
TRBJ1-6 | . | TRBV5-5 | many | TGTGCCAGCAGCTTGGTAGGAGGGGGAGGTTCACCCCTCCACTTT | CASSLVGGGGSPLHF
TRBJ2-2 | . | TRBV7-9 | many | TGTGCCAGCAGGTTGGACACCGGGGAGCTGTTTTTT | CASRLDTGELFF
TRBJ2-1 | . | TRBV7-9 | few | TGTGCCAGCAGCTCCTTCGGGGTCTCCTACAATGAGCAGTTCTTC | CASSSFGVSYNEQFF
TRBJ1-6 | . | TRBV9 | many | TGTGCCAGCTCCCGGGCTGGGAATTCACCCCTCCACTTT | CASSRAGNSPLHF
TRBJ1-1 | . | TRBV7-2 | many | TGTGCCAGCAGCGGCAATGAAGCTTTCTTT | CASSGNEAFF